The rows below give T cell receptor beta chains drawn from one sample of a study of blood T cell repertoires in COVID-19. Sequenced by immunoSEQ multiplex PCR; TCRdb stores in-frame clones only, minus some. The sample yields about 56,000 clones, around four fifths seen once. Material for sequencing was peripheral blood. The receptor set was obtained from a woman at least 80 years old with acute or convalescent COVID-19. Each CDR3 is given with its conserved first and last residue. The order of the fields is clone size, V gene, D gene, J gene, CDR3 DNA, CDR3 protein. The D gene is left open where the match is weak. Not all rows give a size; the values are once, few, many and, for expanded clones, a class.

.	TRBV11-3	.	TRBJ1-1	TGTGCCAGCAGCTTAGGTTTGGGGCGCGGCACTGAAGCTTTCTTT	CASSLGLGRGTEAFF
few	TRBV19	TRBD1	TRBJ1-3	TGTGCCAGTACCATAGGGACAGCGATGAGCTCTGGAAACACCATATATTTT	CASTIGTAMSSGNTIYF
.	TRBV10-3	TRBD2	TRBJ2-2	TGTGCCATCAGTGAGTCGCCCCTAGCGGGGATCCGTTCCTACACCGGGGAGCTGTTTTTT	CAISESPLAGIRSYTGELFF
.	TRBV24-1	TRBD1	TRBJ2-4	TGTGCCACCAGTGACTCCCGACAGGGCTCTAAAAACATTCAGTACTTC	CATSDSRQGSKNIQYF
.	TRBV7-9	.	TRBJ2-5	TGTGCCAGCAGCCCGAGAATAGTTGGGGCGACCCAGTACTTC	CASSPRIVGATQYF
.	TRBV6-5	.	TRBJ1-4	TGTGCCAGCAATCAAGAGGCGGATGAAAAACTGTTTTTT	CASNQEADEKLFF
.	TRBV3-1/TRBV3-2	.	TRBJ2-1	TGTGCCAGCAGCCAAGTACCCAGGGTCTACAATGAGCAGTTCTTC	CASSQVPRVYNEQFF
few	TRBV7-9	TRBD2	TRBJ2-3	TGTGCCAGCAGCTTAGGGACTAGCGGCCTCACAGATACGCAGTATTTT	CASSLGTSGLTDTQYF
few	TRBV30	.	TRBJ1-6	TGTGCCCGGTCGGAGCGGGGCGTTATACAGGGCTATAATTCACCCCTCCACTTT	CARSERGVIQGYNSPLHF
.	TRBV5-1	.	TRBJ1-3	TGCGCCAGCAGCCAGGAAGGTCAGGGGCGCTCTGGAAACACCATATATTTT	CASSQEGQGRSGNTIYF
.	TRBV5-5	.	TRBJ1-1	TGTGCCAGCAGTCCCAGACAGAGCGCCAACACTGAAGCTTTCTTT	CASSPRQSANTEAFF
.	TRBV3-1/TRBV3-2	.	TRBJ1-3	TGTGCCAGCACAGGGTCAACTGGAAACACCATATATTTT	CASTGSTGNTIYF
few	TRBV5-1	.	TRBJ2-1	TGCGCCAGCAGCTTGGGGGCCTACCTACCACAGTTCTTC	CASSLGAYLPQFF
.	TRBV14	TRBD1	TRBJ1-2	TGTGCCAGCAGCCAAGTAATGACAGGGGGACGCTACACCTTC	CASSQVMTGGRYTF
few	TRBV5-4	.	TRBJ2-7	TGTGCCAGCAGCCCTGGACAGTTCTACGAGCAGTACTTC	CASSPGQFYEQYF
once	TRBV4-2	.	TRBJ1-4	TGTGCCAGCAGCCAGCCCGGACGGGGAAACGGAGCGAAACTGTTTTTT	CASSQPGRGNGAKLFF